Sequencing of this T cell receptor beta chain was carried out in a study of metastatic and nonmetastatic thyroid tumors. Study-level background: Across peripheral blood and tumor or nodule tissue samples taken from malignant and benign thyroid patients, the repertoires were compared with one another.

TCRdb re-processed the PCR reads through MiXCR. Among some 11,000 clones listed, 25% to 35% were seen once. Each patient went into thyroid surgery without having received any treatment. Sample: tumor tissue. The clonotype comes from a female donor with papillary thyroid cancer or a benign thyroid nodule (not recorded which). Some clones in this sample may be carry-over from other donors' samples.

CDR3 DNA: TGTGCTAGTGGTTTTGGGACTGGAGAGTCCACCATATATTTT. Translation: CASGFGTGESTIYF. This chain joins TRBV12-5 and TRBJ1-3; D is possibly TRBD1 (5 bases). The length of the CDR3 is 14 residues. Trimming took off 3 bases at V and 9 bases at J, with 15 bases between the two ends. The V gene's germline CDR1 is LGHNT and CDR2 FRNRAP.